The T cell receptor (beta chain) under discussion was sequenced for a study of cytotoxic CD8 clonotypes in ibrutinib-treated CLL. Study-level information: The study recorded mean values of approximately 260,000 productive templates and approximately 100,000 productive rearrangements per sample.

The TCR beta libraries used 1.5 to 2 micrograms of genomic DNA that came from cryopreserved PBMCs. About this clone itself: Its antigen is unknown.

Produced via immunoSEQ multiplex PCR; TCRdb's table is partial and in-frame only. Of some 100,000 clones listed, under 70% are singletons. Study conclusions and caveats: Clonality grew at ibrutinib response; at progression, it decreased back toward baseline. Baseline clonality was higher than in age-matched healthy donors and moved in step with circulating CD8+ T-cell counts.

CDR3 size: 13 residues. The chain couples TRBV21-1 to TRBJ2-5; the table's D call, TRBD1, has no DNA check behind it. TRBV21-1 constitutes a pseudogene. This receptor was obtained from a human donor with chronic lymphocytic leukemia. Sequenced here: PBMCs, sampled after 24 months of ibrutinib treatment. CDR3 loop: CASKGQYQETQYF. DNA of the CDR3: TGTGCCAGCAAAGGACAGTACCAAGAGACCCAGTACTTC.